Following are 5 T cell receptor beta chains from one sample sequenced in a study of cytomegalovirus exposure and HLA in healthy donors. The study ran its PCR with 60 Vbeta and 13 Jbeta primers. The assay was immunoSEQ multiplex PCR, and TCRdb's table has in-frame clones only and misses some. Of around 190,000 clones listed, around 90% are singletons. The sample taken for sequencing was PBMCs. Receptors originate from a boy between 2 and 10 years old in good health and CMV-seronegative.

Concerning this clone: The junction shows a germline mismatch at one end, possibly a read error. This rearrangement joins TRBV7-9 to TRBJ2-7; D uncertain. Germline V gene data show CDR1 as SEHNR and CDR2 as FQNEAQ (reference sequence). This CDR3 contains 17 residues. CDR3 in amino acids: CSSSQAPGGPSSYEQYF. CDR3 bases: TGTTCCAGCAGCCAAGCCCCGGGTGGTCCGTCCTCCTACGAGCAGTACTTC.

The chain has TRBV11-2 and TRBJ2-1, with TRBD2 matching 11 bases. The length of the CDR3 is 14 residues. V trimming: 7 bases; J trimming: 5 bases; junction bases outside the gene matches: 4. The germline CDR1 and CDR2 sequences are SGHAT and FQNNGV. In nucleotides, the CDR3 is TGTGCCAGCAAACTAGCGGGAGAAAACAATGAGCAGTTCTTC. Its translation: CASKLAGENNEQFF.

The chain links TRBV5-4 to TRBJ2-4; 8 nucleotides align to TRBD1. Trimming cost V 4 bases and J 6 bases; bases outside gene matches: 6. This CDR3 is built from 14 residues. CDR1 and CDR2 (germline): SGHNT, YYREEE (reference sequence). For the CDR3, the DNA is TGTGCCAGCAGCGAGAGGACAGGGAGAAACATTCAGTACTTC. Translated, it gives CASSERTGRNIQYF.

This chain connects TRBV28 to TRBJ2-7; D is uncertain. The CDR3 has 14 residues. Germline V gene lookup returns CDR1 MDHEN and CDR2 SYDVKM. V lost 5 bases, J lost 3 bases, and 14 bases lay in between. The CDR3 DNA reads TGTGCCAGCAGTGACACACCACAGCACTACGAGCAGTACTTC. Amino acids: CASSDTPQHYEQYF.

The chain has TRBV30 and TRBJ2-2; TRBD1 matches 9 bases. This CDR3 is 13 amino acids long. V lost 8 bases and J lost 11; bases outside the gene matches: 12. CDR1 and CDR2 from the germline V gene are GTSNPN and SVGIG (reference sequence). The CDR3 sequence: CARNRGRLGELFF. The CDR3 DNA follows: TGTGCCCGAAACAGGGGGCGGTTGGGAGAGCTGTTTTTT.